One sample yielded the 27 T cell receptor beta chains listed below, sequenced in a study of post-analysis software for immune sequencing data. Study results and caveats: A handful of TRBV segments appeared more often in patients than in controls, and TRBV5-6, TRBV5-1 and TRBV20-1 were among these.

No cognate antigen is known for these TCRs. Built from TCR beta cDNA, the libraries had unique molecular identifiers in them. TCRdb reprocessed the PCR reads via MiXCR and lists one record per CDR3 protein. The sample has hundreds of thousands of distinct CDR3 sequences; approximately 50% are singletons. Specimen: blood. The receptors originated from a girl aged 5-17 years with multiple sclerosis.

This chain connects TRBV7-3 to TRBJ1-4; D gene uncertain. The CDR3 has 13 residues. Trimming took 2 bases from V and 8 from J, leaving 9 bases between them. Germline CDR1 reads SGHTA; CDR2 reads FQGTGA. CDR3 amino acids: CASSLRAAEKLFF. The CDR3 bases are TGTGCCAGCAGCTTACGGGCAGCCGAAAAACTGTTTTTT.

This clonotype was recorded a few times. The CDR3 DNA is TGTGCCAGCAGCTTGGGACAGGGAAGGTCTGAAGCTTTCTTT. It encodes CASSLGQGRSEAFF. The chain combines TRBV7-3 with TRBJ1-1; TRBD1 matches at 9 bases. The CDR3 consists of 14 residues. With V trimmed by 3 bases and J by 6 bases, 5 bases remained unmatched. Germline V lookup: CDR1 SGHTA, CDR2 FQGTGA.

This clonotype was observed a handful of times. The J gene is TRBJ2-7, the V gene TRBV15; 11 positions match TRBD2. Germline V CDR1 and CDR2: LNHNV, YYDKDF (reference sequence). The V and J ends lost 5 bases and 1 base, in that order; junction bases with no gene match: 4. The length of the CDR3 is 15 residues. The CDR3 protein is CATSGGTSGSYEQYF. The CDR3 coding sequence is TGTGCCACCAGCGGAGGGACTAGCGGTTCCTACGAGCAGTACTTC.

This clonotype showed up just a few times. The rearrangement uses TRBV15 and TRBJ2-1; D possibly uses TRBD1 or TRBD2 (5 bases each). Germline V gives CDR1 LNHNV, CDR2 YYDKDF (reference sequence). V was shortened by 1 base and J by 7 bases, with 14 bases between the two germline ends. This CDR3 contains 15 residues. Here the CDR3 reads CATSRAGTGGNEQFF. The CDR3 coding sequence is TGTGCCACCAGCAGAGCCGGGACGGGTGGGAATGAGCAGTTCTTC.

This chain connects TRBV11-2 to TRBJ2-2; possible D gene TRBD2, 5 bases. CDR3 length: 16 amino acids. CDR1 is SGHAT, CDR2 FQNNGV, per germline. V shed 3 bases and J shed 3 bases, with 14 bases lying between them. CDR3 loop: CASSFGWERDTGELFF. Written as DNA, the CDR3 is TGTGCCAGCAGCTTCGGCTGGGAGCGCGACACCGGGGAGCTGTTTTTT.

On this clonotype itself: The germline gene is not matched at one end of the junction; a read error may be the cause. The chain employs TRBV6-5 and TRBJ2-3, with 12 bases fitting TRBD2. CDR3 size: 20 residues. Germline lookup yields CDR1 MNHEY and CDR2 SVGAGI. The CDR3 nucleotides read TGTGCCAGCAGCTACTTTGCTAGCGGGGGGGCCGGTTTTAGTACAGATACGCAGTATTTT. Protein product: CASSYFASGGAGFSTDTQYF.

This clonotype is a singleton in its sample. This chain joins TRBV12-5 and TRBJ2-6, with a weak D call TRBD2 (5 bases). The length of the CDR3 is 14 residues. Germline CDR1 and CDR2: LGHNT and FRNRAP. V lost 3 bases and J 4 bases, leaving 7 bases between the germline ends. The CDR3 DNA reads TGTGCTAGTGGTTTCGGGGAAGGGGCCAACGTCCTGACTTTC. This translates into CASGFGEGANVLTF.

As DNA, the CDR3 is TGCAGCGTTGACGACCGTACGAGGGACGAGGAAGGCGGGGAGCTGTTTTTT. Its translation is CSVDDRTRDEEGGELFF. The chain joins TRBV29-1 to TRBJ2-2; D may be TRBD1 or TRBD2 (5 bases each). Germline-derived CDR1 and CDR2 are SQVTM and ANQGSEA. The CDR3 contains 17 residues. V lost 3 bases and J lost 7, with 24 bases in between.

On this clonotype: The DNA is omitted, as the CDR3 cannot be located on it reliably, and the CDR3 follows TCRdb's listing. The rearrangement uses TRBV29-1 and TRBJ1-2; TRBD1, the table's D call, was not compared with the DNA. The CDR3 adds up to 12 amino acids, both ends counted. CDR1 SQVTM and CDR2 ANQGSEA come from the germline V gene. This CDR3 is CSAMGRGYGCTF.

The CDR3 reads CASSLSDSLNTEAFF. CDR3 coding DNA: TGTGCCAGCAGTCTGAGCGACAGCTTGAACACTGAAGCTTTCTTT. The chain links TRBV27 to TRBJ1-1; the D gene is possibly TRBD1 (5 bases). Germline V gene data show CDR1 as MNHEY and CDR2 as SMNVEV (reference sequence). The CDR3 loop spans 15 amino acids. V was clipped by 5 bases and J by 0 bases, with 13 bases between them.

The V call is TRBV20-1, the J call TRBJ1-2; 10 bases align to TRBD1. This CDR3 is 16 amino acids long. The trim removed 5 bases at V and 1 base at J, leaving 10 bases unmatched. Looked up from germline, CDR1 is DFQATT and CDR2 is SNEGSKA (reference sequence). CDR3 DNA: TGCAGTGCTCGTGACAGGGGGCGAACCGTTAACTATGGCTACACCTTC. Residues: CSARDRGRTVNYGYTF.

This clonotype was seen a few times. The chain's CDR3 is CASSFGGNYEQYF. Written as DNA, the CDR3 is TGTGCCAGCAGTTTTGGGGGGAACTACGAGCAGTACTTC. The chain has TRBV12-3 or TRBV12-4 and TRBJ2-5, with D perhaps matching TRBD2 (6 bases). The DNA end is more similar to TRBJ2-7, so the J call may be wrong. The CDR3 loop spans 13 amino acids.

This clonotype was observed once. The chain is built from TRBV20-1 and TRBJ2-1; D is possibly TRBD2 (5 bases). The V gene lost 3 bases and the J gene lost 7 bases, with 13 bases spanning the gap. The germline V gene encodes CDR1 DFQATT and CDR2 SNEGSKA (reference sequence). This CDR3 spans 13 amino acids. Here the CDR3 reads CSARPPAENEQFF. CDR3 DNA: TGCAGTGCTAGGCCCCCAGCGGAGAATGAGCAGTTCTTC.

This clonotype came up a few times. This chain connects TRBV20-1 to TRBJ2-7, with D tentatively TRBD1 (6 bases). The ends were cut back, 5 bases at V and 4 bases at J, with 18 bases in the middle. CDR1 DFQATT and CDR2 SNEGSKA come from the germline V gene (reference sequence). The CDR3 runs 14 residues. This chain's CDR3 is CSAHTGIPLYEQYF. CDR3 nucleotide sequence: TGCAGTGCTCATACAGGGATCCCGTTATACGAGCAGTACTTC.

CDR3 residues: CASSSRLAGEQFF. The CDR3 DNA reads as TGTGCCAGCAGTTCAAGACTAGCGGGGGAGCAGTTCTTC. V and J are TRBV27 and TRBJ2-1; TRBD2 matches at 11 bases. V dropped 4 bases and J dropped 10; count of bases not matched to a gene: 3. There are 13 residues in the CDR3. Germline V gene lookup returns CDR1 MNHEY and CDR2 SMNVEV (reference sequence).

The rearrangement joins TRBV5-1 to TRBJ2-7; 7 nucleotides agree with TRBD2. The CDR3 sequence is 16 residues long. Germline V lookup: CDR1 SGHRS, CDR2 YFSETQ. J was trimmed by 3 bases and V by 4 bases; bases with no gene match: 13. This CDR3 reads CASSLALPGLLYEQYF. CDR3 nucleotides: TGCGCCAGCAGCCTTGCTCTTCCGGGACTACTCTACGAGCAGTACTTC.

In its sample, this clonotype was seen a few times. J is TRBJ2-5 and V is TRBV12-3 or TRBV12-4; 9 bases fit TRBD2. Trimming removed 4 bases from V and 4 bases from J; junction bases left unmatched: 7. The CDR3 consists of 15 residues. CDR3 in amino acids: CASSSNRGGAETQYF. The CDR3 coding sequence is TGTGCCAGCAGTTCCAATCGCGGGGGGGCAGAGACCCAGTACTTC.

This clonotype was observed a few times. V usage is TRBV29-1 and J usage is TRBJ2-1, with TRBD1 matching 9 bases. CDR3 size: 12 residues. CDR1 is SQVTM and CDR2 is ANQGSEA in the germline V gene. The junction had 2 bases not matched to a gene; V was cut back by 3 bases and J by 8 bases. The DNA for the CDR3 is TGCAGCGTTGACGGGACAGGGTATGAGCAGTTCTTC. Amino acid sequence: CSVDGTGYEQFF.

A single count supports this clonotype. The gene calls are TRBV27 and TRBJ2-1, with TRBD2 identical over 7 bases. CDR1 is MNHEY, CDR2 SMNVEV, per germline (reference sequence). This CDR3 is built from 16 residues. Unmatched junction bases numbered 7, after V lost 1 base and J lost 4 bases. This CDR3 is CASSLWGGSNYNEQFF. For the CDR3, the DNA is TGTGCCAGCAGTTTATGGGGCGGGAGTAATTACAATGAGCAGTTCTTC.

In this sample, this clonotype turned up once. V is TRBV5-1 and J is TRBJ2-7; D is unresolved. V was pared by 3 bases and J by 0 bases, with 19 bases between. Germline CDR1 and CDR2: SGHRS and YFSETQ. The CDR3 length is 17 residues. CDR3 bases: TGCGCCAGCAGCTGGGGAACGGATAGCCCAAGCTCCTACGAGCAGTACTTC. Protein product: CASSWGTDSPSSYEQYF.

This clonotype appeared a few times. The chain links TRBV29-1 to TRBJ2-7, with 8 nucleotides matching TRBD1. Unmatched junction bases numbered 6, after V lost 5 bases and J lost 0 bases. Germline V gives CDR1 SQVTM, CDR2 ANQGSEA. The CDR3 length is 14 residues. The CDR3: CSVLDRASSYEQYF. The CDR3 DNA is TGCAGCGTTTTGGACAGGGCTAGCTCCTACGAGCAGTACTTC.

This clonotype was seen only a few times. The chain carries TRBV12-3 or TRBV12-4 and TRBJ2-4; 10 bases match TRBD2. The CDR3 is made up of 13 amino acids. Germline trimming cut 5 bases from V and 15 bases from J; bases unmatched to any gene: 10. In nucleotides, the CDR3 is TGTGCCAGCAGTCCGGGGCTAGCGGGGGTAGGGTACTTC. Amino acids: CASSPGLAGVGYF.

This clonotype occurred once. V gene TRBV20-1 combines with J gene TRBJ2-7; TRBD2 might be the D (7 bases). The V and J ends lost 3 bases and 3 bases respectively, with 12 bases between them. This CDR3 is built from 13 residues. CDR1 and CDR2 from the germline V gene are DFQATT and SNEGSKA (reference sequence). The CDR3 here is CSARTGGRYEQYF. CDR3 nucleotides: TGCAGTGCTAGGACCGGGGGGCGCTACGAGCAGTACTTC.

This clonotype was recorded at least ten times. A junction boundary mismatches the germline segment, possibly from a read error. The gene calls are TRBV5-1 and TRBJ2-7, with 9 positions matching TRBD1. Germline CDR1 reads SGHRS; CDR2 reads YFSETQ. The CDR3 is 14 residues long. This chain's CDR3 is CASSPGTGTYEQYF. In DNA, the CDR3 is TGTGCCAGCAGCCCCGGGACAGGGACCTACGAGCAGTACTTC.

This chain uses TRBV20-1 with TRBJ2-7, with TRBD2 identical over 12 bases. V lost 2 bases and J lost 4; bases outside the gene matches: 9. The CDR3 sequence is 16 residues long. Germline CDR1 is DFQATT and CDR2 is SNEGSKA (reference sequence). CDR3 nucleotide sequence: TGCAGTGCTAGACCGACTAGCGGGAGAAGGTGGTACGAGCAGTACTTC. As protein: CSARPTSGRRWYEQYF.

This chain connects TRBV10-3 to TRBJ2-5; tentatively, D is TRBD1 or TRBD2 (6 bases each). The CDR3 totals 15 residues. V was cut by 6 bases and J by 11 bases, with 25 bases left in between. Germline-derived CDR1 and CDR2 are ENHRY and SYGVKD. The CDR3 reads CAISEAGARGNEQYF. CDR3 DNA: TGTGCCATCAGCGAAGCGGGTGCAAGGGGGAATGAGCAGTACTTC.

The V call is TRBV12-3 or TRBV12-4, the J call TRBJ1-1; maybe TRBD1 (5 bases). Trimming removed 3 bases from V and 4 bases from J, with 9 bases in between. This CDR3 is 13 amino acids long. CDR3: CASSFGGITEAFF. CDR3 nucleotides: TGTGCCAGCAGTTTTGGGGGGATCACTGAAGCTTTCTTT.